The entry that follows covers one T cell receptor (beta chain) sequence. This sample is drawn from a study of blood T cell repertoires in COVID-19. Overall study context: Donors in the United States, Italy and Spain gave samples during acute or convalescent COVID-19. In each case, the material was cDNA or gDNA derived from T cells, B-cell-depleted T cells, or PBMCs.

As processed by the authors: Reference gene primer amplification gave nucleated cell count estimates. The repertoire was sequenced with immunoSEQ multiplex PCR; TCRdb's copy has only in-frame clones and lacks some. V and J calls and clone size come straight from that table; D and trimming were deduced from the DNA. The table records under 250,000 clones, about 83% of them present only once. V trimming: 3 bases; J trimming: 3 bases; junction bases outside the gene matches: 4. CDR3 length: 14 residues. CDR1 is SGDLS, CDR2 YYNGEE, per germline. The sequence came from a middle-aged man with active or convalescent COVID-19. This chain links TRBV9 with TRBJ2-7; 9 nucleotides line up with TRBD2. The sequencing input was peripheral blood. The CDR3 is CASSASSGGYEQYF. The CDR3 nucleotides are TGTGCCAGCAGCGCGAGTAGCGGGGGCTACGAGCAGTACTTC.